Listed below are T cell receptor beta chains from one sample, sequenced in a study of T cells after yellow fever vaccination. TCRdb reprocessed the 5' RACE reads with MiXCR, giving one entry per CDR3 protein. The sample has around 600,000 distinct CDR3 sequences, over 9% seen once. Here the sequenced sample was PBMCs, taken on the day of the yellow fever booster vaccination. Receptors were obtained from a man aged 25 to 40 who received the YFV17D yellow fever vaccine. The CDR3 runs from the conserved cysteine through the conserved F or W. The D gene is left open where the match is weak. The size field is filled for only some rows; it gives once, few, many or a size class.

many | - | TRBJ1-4 | TRBV7-9 | TGTGCCAGCAGCTTGGTCGGGGGAGAAAAACTGTTTTTT | CASSLVGGEKLFF
- | TRBD2 | TRBJ2-3 | TRBV6-2/TRBV6-3 | TGTGCCAGCAGCGGACTAGCGAGAAGCACAGATACGCAGTATTTT | CASSGLARSTDTQYF
many | - | TRBJ2-5 | TRBV7-2 | TGTGCCAGCAGCTCCAGCCCAACGGCAGAGACCCAGTACTTC | CASSSSPTAETQYF
- | - | TRBJ2-3 | TRBV11-2 | TGTGCCAGCAGCTCCCTCCGGGGGGATACGCAGTATTTT | CASSSLRGDTQYF
few | TRBD1 | TRBJ1-2 | TRBV11-1 | TGTGCCAGCAGCTTAGCCGGGACAGGGAACCCCTCCAAGGACTATGGCTACACCTTC | CASSLAGTGNPSKDYGYTF
few | TRBD1 | TRBJ1-5 | TRBV5-1 | TGCGCCAGCAGCTTAGGACAGGACAATCAGCCCCAGCATTTT | CASSLGQDNQPQHF
few | TRBD1 | TRBJ2-6 | TRBV6-1 | TGTGCCAGCAGAACAGGGGTCTCTGGGGCCAACGTCCTGACTTTC | CASRTGVSGANVLTF
- | - | TRBJ1-6 | TRBV3-1 | TGTGCCAGCAGCCAAGGTTTCGGAAATTCACCCCTCCACTTT | CASSQGFGNSPLHF
few | - | TRBJ2-1 | TRBV7-2 | TGTGCCAGCAGCTTAGGGATTAGGGGGATTGAGCAGTTCTTC | CASSLGIRGIEQFF
few | - | TRBJ1-5 | TRBV19 | TGTGCCAGTAGTATAGGGGCAGCTAGCAATCAGCCCCAGCATTTT | CASSIGAASNQPQHF
few | - | TRBJ2-3 | TRBV25-1 | TGTGCCAGCAGTGCGGAGCCCACAGATACGCAGTATTTT | CASSAEPTDTQYF
few | - | TRBJ2-2 | TRBV20-1 | TGCAGTGCTCCACGACAGGGGAGGGACGGGGAGCTGTTTTTT | CSAPRQGRDGELFF
- | - | TRBJ2-3 | TRBV20-1 | TGCAGTGCTAGAGAAAAGGGGCGTAGCACAGATACGCAGTATTTT | CSAREKGRSTDTQYF
- | - | TRBJ2-5 | TRBV20-1 | TGCAGTGCTCTTAATGGGGGGCAGCCGGAGACCCAGTACTTC | CSALNGGQPETQYF
many | TRBD2 | TRBJ2-2 | TRBV12-3/TRBV12-4 | TGTGCCAGCAGTTTAGAAGTCCTCCGGGGGGCCGGGGAGCTGTTTTTT | CASSLEVLRGAGELFF
few | - | TRBJ1-1 | TRBV10-3 | TGTGCCATCAGTGAGTCGCGGGGATTGAACACTGAAGCTTTCTTT | CAISESRGLNTEAFF
few | - | TRBJ1-1 | TRBV29-1 | TGCAGCGGGCTGAGAGGGGCTGAAGCTTTCTTT | CSGLRGAEAFF
- | - | TRBJ2-7 | TRBV7-2 | TGTGCCAGCAGCCCAAACGTGGGACTCGGCTACGAGCAGTACTTC | CASSPNVGLGYEQYF
few | - | TRBJ2-2 | TRBV5-1 | TGCGCCAGCAGCTTGACAGTTTCGACCGGGGAGCTGTTTTTT | CASSLTVSTGELFF
few | TRBD2 | TRBJ2-3 | TRBV18 | TGTGCCAGCTCACCAGCCCTAGCGGGAGGGCCAAAGTTCACAGATACGCAGTATTTT | CASSPALAGGPKFTDTQYF
few | - | TRBJ2-3 | TRBV6-5 | TGTGCCAGCAGTTACTCTCCTACTAGAGCGCATACGCAGTATTTT | CASSYSPTRAHTQYF
few | - | TRBJ2-3 | TRBV9 | TGTGCCAGCAGCGTAGTCGCCACAGATACGCAGTATTTT | CASSVVATDTQYF
many | - | TRBJ2-5 | TRBV3-1 | TGTGCCAGCAAGGATGGTCTATGGGGAGAGACCCAGTACTTC | CASKDGLWGETQYF
few | TRBD2 | TRBJ2-7 | TRBV20-1 | TGCAGTGCTAGCGGTGGGACTAGCGGGATCTACGAGCAGTACTTC | CSASGGTSGIYEQYF
- | TRBD1 | TRBJ2-5 | TRBV7-9 | TGTGCCAGCAGCTCAGGGGACAGGAAGAAAAAGGAAGAGACCCAGTACTTC | CASSSGDRKKKEETQYF
few | - | TRBJ1-6 | TRBV7-2 | TGTGCCAGCAGCTTGGAAATCTATAATTCACCCCTCCACTTT | CASSLEIYNSPLHF
- | TRBD2 | TRBJ2-7 | TRBV20-1 | TGCAGTGCCGGCGGGAGAATCTACGAGCAGTACTTC | CSAGGRIYEQYF
- | TRBD1 | TRBJ2-7 | TRBV5-6 | TGTGCCAGCACATTCCAGGACAGGGCCTACGAGCAGTACTTC | CASTFQDRAYEQYF
few | TRBD2 | TRBJ2-7 | TRBV7-2 | TGTGCCAGCAGCTTAACAGGGACTAGCGGGAATATCGAGCAGTACTTC | CASSLTGTSGNIEQYF
few | TRBD2 | TRBJ2-5 | TRBV7-2 | TGTGCCAGCAGCTCAACAGGGACTAGCGGGAGAGAGACCCAGTACTTC | CASSSTGTSGRETQYF
- | TRBD2 | TRBJ2-5 | TRBV7-9 | TGTGCCAGCAGCTTATTAGGACTACTAGCGGATAAAGAGACCCAGTACTTC | CASSLLGLLADKETQYF
- | TRBD2 | TRBJ2-1 | TRBV20-1 | TGCAGCCAGACTAGCGGGAGCTACAATGAGCAGTTCTTC | CSQTSGSYNEQFF
- | - | TRBJ2-7 | TRBV10-3 | TGTGCCATCAGTGAGTCCCCCCAGTACGAGCAGTACTTC | CAISESPQYEQYF
- | TRBD1 | TRBJ2-5 | TRBV7-8 | TGTGCCAGCAGCCGGACAGCCGGACAGGGGGTTGAGACCCAGTACTTC | CASSRTAGQGVETQYF
few | - | TRBJ2-7 | TRBV7-6 | TGTGCCAGCAGCCCACCAATAGCGGAATCCCCTCCCTACGAGCAGTACTTC | CASSPPIAESPPYEQYF
few | TRBD1 | TRBJ1-5 | TRBV6-1 | TGTGCCAAAACAGGGGTGAATCTGGTAGGACAGCCCCAGCATTTT | CAKTGVNLVGQPQHF
- | - | TRBJ2-6 | TRBV6-2/TRBV6-3 | TGTGCCAGCAGTTCCTCGACATCTTCCTCTGGGGCCAACGTCCTGACTTTC | CASSSSTSSSGANVLTF
many | - | TRBJ2-1 | TRBV7-9 | TGTGCCAGCAGCTTAGCAGGGAGCAATGAGCAGTTCTTC | CASSLAGSNEQFF
many | - | TRBJ2-5 | TRBV18 | TGTGCCAGCAGCCCCGCGGGCCAAGAGACCCAGTACTTC | CASSPAGQETQYF
- | - | TRBJ2-1 | TRBV5-1 | TGCACCAGCAGCCTAGACTACGCCTCCTACAATGAGCAGTTCTTC | CTSSLDYASYNEQFF
- | - | TRBJ2-4 | TRBV30 | TGTGCCTGGAGGGTAGCAGCCAAAAACATTCAGTACTTC | CAWRVAAKNIQYF
many | - | TRBJ2-7 | TRBV29-1 | TGCAGCGTTGAAAGTCACGCCCTGGGCTACGAGCAGTACTTC | CSVESHALGYEQYF
- | - | TRBJ2-1 | TRBV7-9 | TGTGCCGCCGAAAGGGGTTACTACCCCTATGAGCAGTTCTTC | CAAERGYYPYEQFF
- | - | TRBJ2-1 | TRBV19 | TGTGCCAGTATCCACTACAATGAGCAGTTCTTC | CASIHYNEQFF
few | - | TRBJ2-1 | TRBV5-1 | TGCGCCAGCAGCCTGGGTAGCGTTGACAATGAGCAGTTCTTC | CASSLGSVDNEQFF
few | - | TRBJ2-1 | TRBV4-3 | TGCGCCAGCAGCCAACGAACCGGGGAGCAGTTCTTC | CASSQRTGEQFF
- | - | TRBJ1-6 | TRBV20-1 | TGCAGTGCTAGAGATAGTCGAGCCGGCTCGATTGGTGGGACCCTCCACTTT | CSARDSRAGSIGGTLHF
- | TRBD2 | TRBJ2-1 | TRBV20-1 | TGCAGTGCTAGTCTCCAAGCGGGAGGGCCAAAGGATGAGCAGTTCTTC | CSASLQAGGPKDEQFF
- | - | TRBJ2-5 | TRBV12-3/TRBV12-4 | TGTGCCAGCAGTACAGGGTTTGGGGAGACCCAGTACTTC | CASSTGFGETQYF
- | - | TRBJ2-7 | TRBV5-1 | TGCGCCAGCAGCTTGGATATTAGGGTGGCTTACGAGCAGTACTTC | CASSLDIRVAYEQYF
few | TRBD2 | TRBJ2-1 | TRBV19 | TGTGCCAGTAGTACCGGGACTAGCGGGAGGGGACACAATGAGCAGTTCTTC | CASSTGTSGRGHNEQFF
few | - | TRBJ1-2 | TRBV11-2 | TGTGCCAGCAGCTCAGGGTTGCTAAACTATGGCTACACCTTC | CASSSGLLNYGYTF